This T cell receptor (beta chain) is from a study of blood T cell repertoires in COVID-19. On the study more broadly: Sources were T cells, B-cell-depleted T cells, or PBMCs; the material itself was cDNA or gDNA.

The CDR3 spans 15 residues. Germline V gene data show CDR1 as SGHTA and CDR2 as FQGNSA. The junction had 7 bases not matched to a gene; V was cut back by 3 bases and J by 4 bases. The assay was immunoSEQ multiplex PCR, and TCRdb's table has in-frame clones only and misses some. The sample holds about 320,000 clones, approximately 90% seen once. The source is a woman between 25 and 40 years old who had been exposed to COVID-19. Sequencing was performed on PBMCs or T cells enriched from blood (not recorded which). The genes are TRBV7-2 and TRBJ2-5; 8 nucleotides match TRBD1. The CDR3: CASSFRGRVGETQYF. For the CDR3, the DNA is TGTGCCAGCAGCTTCAGGGGGCGGGTGGGAGAGACCCAGTACTTC.